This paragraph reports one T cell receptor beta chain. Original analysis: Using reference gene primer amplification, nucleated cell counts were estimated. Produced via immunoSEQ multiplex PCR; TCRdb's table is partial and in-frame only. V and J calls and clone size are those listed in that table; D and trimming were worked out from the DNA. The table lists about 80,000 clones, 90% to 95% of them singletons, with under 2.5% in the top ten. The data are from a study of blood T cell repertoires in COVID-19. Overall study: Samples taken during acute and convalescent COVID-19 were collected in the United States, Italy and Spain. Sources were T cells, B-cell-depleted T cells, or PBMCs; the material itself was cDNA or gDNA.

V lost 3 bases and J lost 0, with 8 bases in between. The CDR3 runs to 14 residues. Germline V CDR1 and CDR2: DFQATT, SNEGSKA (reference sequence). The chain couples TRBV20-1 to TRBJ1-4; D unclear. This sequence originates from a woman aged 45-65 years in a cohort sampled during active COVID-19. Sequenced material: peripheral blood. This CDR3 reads CSASFRATNEKLFF. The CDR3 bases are TGCAGTGCTAGTTTTCGGGCAACTAATGAAAAACTGTTTTTT.